This T cell receptor (beta chain) came from a study of blood T cell repertoires in COVID-19. Overall study: From T cells, B-cell-depleted T cells, or PBMCs came the material, which was cDNA or gDNA.

Authors' analysis steps: Estimation of nucleated cell counts was performed using reference gene primer amplification. Profiled with immunoSEQ multiplex PCR; TCRdb holds only in-frame clones, not every one. That table furnishes V, J and clone size, whereas the DNA furnished D and trimming. Seen here are 90,000 to 120,000 clones, 88% observed once, and the top ten hold under 7%. The CDR3 spans 14 residues. Trimming at V came to 3 bases and at J to 3 bases, leaving 5 bases not matched to a gene. Germline V lookup: CDR1 SQVTM, CDR2 ANQGSEA. The origin of this receptor is a man aged 45-60 years with active or convalescent COVID-19. The rearrangement uses TRBV29-1 and TRBJ2-3; 8 bases fit TRBD1. The sequenced material came from peripheral blood. The CDR3 DNA reads TGCAGCGTTGACCAGGGGGCAGGAACAGATACGCAGTATTTT. This codes for CSVDQGAGTDTQYF.